The 10 T cell receptor beta chains presented below share a single source sample, sequenced in a study of cytomegalovirus exposure and HLA in healthy donors. PCR used 60 Vbeta primers and 13 Jbeta primers. Data came from immunoSEQ multiplex PCR; TCRdb stores just in-frame clones and leaves some out. The sample yields about 170,000 clones, 77% seen once. Sequencing was done on a sample of PBMCs. Receptors were obtained from a woman aged 25 to 39 in good health and CMV-seropositive.

V and J are TRBV9 and TRBJ2-2; 7 positions agree with TRBD1. Germline V lookup: CDR1 SGDLS, CDR2 YYNGEE. V was pared by 3 bases and J by 4 bases, with 6 bases of the junction left unmatched. This CDR3 comprises 15 residues. The DNA for the CDR3 is TGTGCCAGCAGCGCGACAGGGAGTGGCACCGGGGAGCTGTTTTTT. This encodes CASSATGSGTGELFF.

The V gene is TRBV7-2, the J gene TRBJ2-5; 7 bases map to TRBD2. The CDR3 loop spans 13 amino acids. Germline-derived CDR1 and CDR2 are SGHTA and FQGNSA. Trimming removed 5 bases from V and 7 bases from J; junction bases left unmatched: 7. CDR3 DNA: TGTGCCAGCAGCGCAAGCGGGGTCGGGACCCAGTACTTC. Protein product: CASSASGVGTQYF.

This rearrangement joins TRBV6-5 to TRBJ2-7, with D maybe TRBD2 (5 bases). Trimming removed 6 bases at V and 1 base at J, with 13 bases between. The CDR3 is made up of 14 amino acids. Germline V gene data show CDR1 as MNHEY and CDR2 as SVGAGI. For the CDR3, the DNA is TGTGCCAGCAGCCCGCGGCCGGGGTCCTACGAGCAGTACTTC. Protein product: CASSPRPGSYEQYF.

The V gene is TRBV18, the J gene TRBJ2-7, with a weak D call TRBD2 (6 bases). CDR3 length equals 12 residues. CDR1 and CDR2 from the germline V gene are KGHSH and LQKENI. The V end was cut by 3 bases, the J end by 6 bases, with 9 bases between. The CDR3 region has the DNA TGTGCCAGCTCACCCGGAGGGGTCGAGCAGTACTTC. Its translation is CASSPGGVEQYF.

The V gene is TRBV5-1, the J gene TRBJ2-1; TRBD2 matches 13 bases. CDR1 is SGHRS, CDR2 YFSETQ, per germline. V was clipped by 4 bases and J by 3 bases; unmatched bases: 13. The CDR3 is 19 amino acids. This CDR3 is CASSLYRGTSGINYNEQFF. As DNA, the CDR3 is TGCGCCAGCAGCCTATACAGGGGGACTAGCGGGATAAACTACAATGAGCAGTTCTTC.

In nucleotides, the CDR3 is TGTGCCAGTAGTATGGACAGGGAGGGAAGGTCTGGAAACACCATATATTTT. As protein: CASSMDREGRSGNTIYF. This rearrangement joins TRBV19 to TRBJ1-3; 8 bases align to TRBD1. J was trimmed by 1 base and V by 3 bases; bases with no gene match: 8. The CDR3 is 17 amino acids. Germline V gene lookup returns CDR1 LNHDA and CDR2 SQIVND (reference sequence).

This sequence joins TRBV15 and TRBJ1-2, with a possible D match to TRBD1 (5 bases). CDR1 and CDR2 (germline): LNHNV, YYDKDF (reference sequence). The CDR3 is made up of 14 amino acids. The V end was cut by 0 bases, the J end by 7 bases, with 12 bases between. This chain's CDR3 is CATSRDIGEGGYTF. The DNA of the CDR3 is TGTGCCACCAGCAGAGATATAGGGGAGGGTGGCTACACCTTC.

This clone was observed a handful of times. The V and J genes are TRBV7-2 and TRBJ2-7, with D possibly being TRBD2 (6 bases). V was trimmed by 5 bases and J by 3 bases, leaving 11 bases between them. The germline gives CDR1 SGHTA, CDR2 FQGNSA. The CDR3 is 13 amino acids. CDR3 loop: CASSPGLSYEQYF. The CDR3 coding sequence is TGTGCCAGCAGCCCGGGACTTAGCTACGAGCAGTACTTC. Full variable domain (outside the CDR3, taken from reference TRBV7-2 and TRBJ2-7): GAGVSQSPSNKVTEKGKDVELRCDPISGHTALYWYRQSLGQGLEFLIYFQGNSAPDKSGLPSDRFSAERTGGSVSTLTIQRTQQEDSAVYLCASSPGLSYEQYFGPGTRLTVT.

DNA of the CDR3: TGTGCCAGCAGCCAAGATTCGGACTACTACAATGAGCAGTTCTTC. It codes for CASSQDSDYYNEQFF. The chain combines TRBV14 with TRBJ2-1; TRBD2 might be the D (6 bases). Trimming left V 0 bases short and J 3 bases short, with 9 bases between. The germline V gene has CDR1 SGHDN and CDR2 FVKESK. The CDR3 loop spans 15 amino acids.

The chain couples TRBV9 to TRBJ1-1; TRBD1 matches at 9 bases. V shed 4 bases, J shed 4 bases, and the junction held 8 bases outside the gene matches. The germline V gene encodes CDR1 SGDLS and CDR2 YYNGEE. This CDR3 contains 15 residues. The CDR3, as DNA: TGTGCCAGCAGCACGAGGACAGGGGCGGGCACTGAAGCTTTCTTT. Protein sequence: CASSTRTGAGTEAFF.